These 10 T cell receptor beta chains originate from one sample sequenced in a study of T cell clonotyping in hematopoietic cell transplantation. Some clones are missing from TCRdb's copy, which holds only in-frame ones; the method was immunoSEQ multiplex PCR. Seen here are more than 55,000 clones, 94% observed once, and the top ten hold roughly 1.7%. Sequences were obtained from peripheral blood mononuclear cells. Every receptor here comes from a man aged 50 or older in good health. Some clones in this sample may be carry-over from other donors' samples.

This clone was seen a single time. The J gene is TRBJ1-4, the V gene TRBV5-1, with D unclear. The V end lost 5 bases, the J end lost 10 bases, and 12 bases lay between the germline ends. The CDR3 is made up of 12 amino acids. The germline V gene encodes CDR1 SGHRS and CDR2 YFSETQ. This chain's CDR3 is CASRAESRKLFF. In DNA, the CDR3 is TGCGCCAGCAGGGCAGAATCTCGAAAACTGTTTTTT.

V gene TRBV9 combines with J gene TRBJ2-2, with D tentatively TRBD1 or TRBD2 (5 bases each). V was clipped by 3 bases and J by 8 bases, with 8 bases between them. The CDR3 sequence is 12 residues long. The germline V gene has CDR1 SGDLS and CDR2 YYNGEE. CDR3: CASSAWGGELFF. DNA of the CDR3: TGTGCCAGCAGCGCATGGGGGGGGGAGCTGTTTTTT.

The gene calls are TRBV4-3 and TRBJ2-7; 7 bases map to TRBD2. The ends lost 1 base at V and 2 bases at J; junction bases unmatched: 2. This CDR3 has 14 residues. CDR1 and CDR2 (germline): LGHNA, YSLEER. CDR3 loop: CASSQGGGPYEQYF. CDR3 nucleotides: TGCGCCAGCAGCCAAGGGGGAGGGCCCTACGAGCAGTACTTC.

The CDR3 loop is CASSVDGLAAETQYF. DNA for the CDR3: TGTGCCAGCAGCGTAGACGGACTAGCGGCAGAGACCCAGTACTTC. The chain carries TRBV9 and TRBJ2-5; 10 positions agree with TRBD2. The CDR3 has 15 amino acids. Trimming cost V 0 bases and J 4 bases; bases outside gene matches: 3. Germline loops: CDR1 SGDLS, CDR2 YYNGEE.

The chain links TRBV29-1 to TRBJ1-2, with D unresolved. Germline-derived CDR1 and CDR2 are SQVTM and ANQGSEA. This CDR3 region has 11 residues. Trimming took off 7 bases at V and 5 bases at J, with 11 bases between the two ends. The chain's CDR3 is CSASASYGYTF. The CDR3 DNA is TGCAGCGCCTCGGCCTCGTATGGCTACACCTTC.

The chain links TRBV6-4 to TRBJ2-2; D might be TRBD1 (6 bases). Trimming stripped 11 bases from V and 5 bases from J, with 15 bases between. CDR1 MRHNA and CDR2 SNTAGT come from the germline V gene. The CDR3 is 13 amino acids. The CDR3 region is CALVLQGTGELFF. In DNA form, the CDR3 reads TGTGCCTTAGTGCTACAGGGAACCGGGGAGCTGTTTTTT.

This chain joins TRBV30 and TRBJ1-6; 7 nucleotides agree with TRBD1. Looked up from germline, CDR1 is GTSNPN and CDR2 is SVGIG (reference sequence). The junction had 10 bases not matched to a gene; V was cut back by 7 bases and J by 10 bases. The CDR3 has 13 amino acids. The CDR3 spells CASKGTVKSPLHF. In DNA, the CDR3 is TGTGCCTCTAAGGGGACAGTGAAGTCACCCCTCCACTTT.

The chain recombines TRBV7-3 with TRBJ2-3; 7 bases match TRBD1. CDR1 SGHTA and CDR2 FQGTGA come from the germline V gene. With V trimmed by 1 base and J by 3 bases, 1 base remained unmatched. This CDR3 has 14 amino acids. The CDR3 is CASSLNRGTDTQYF. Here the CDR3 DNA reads TGTGCCAGCAGCTTAAACAGGGGAACAGATACGCAGTATTTT.

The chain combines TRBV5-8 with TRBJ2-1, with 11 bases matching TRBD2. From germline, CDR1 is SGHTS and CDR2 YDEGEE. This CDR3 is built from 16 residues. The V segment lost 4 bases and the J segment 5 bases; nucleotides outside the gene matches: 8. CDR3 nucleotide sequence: TGTGCCAGCAGCGGGGGACTAGCGGAAAACCACAATGAGCAGTTCTTC. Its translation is CASSGGLAENHNEQFF.

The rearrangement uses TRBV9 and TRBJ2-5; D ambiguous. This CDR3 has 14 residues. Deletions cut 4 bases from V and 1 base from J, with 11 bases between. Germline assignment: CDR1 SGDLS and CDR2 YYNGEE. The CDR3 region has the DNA TGTGCCAGCAGCTCCAGTACGGTCCAAGAGACCCAGTACTTC. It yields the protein CASSSSTVQETQYF.